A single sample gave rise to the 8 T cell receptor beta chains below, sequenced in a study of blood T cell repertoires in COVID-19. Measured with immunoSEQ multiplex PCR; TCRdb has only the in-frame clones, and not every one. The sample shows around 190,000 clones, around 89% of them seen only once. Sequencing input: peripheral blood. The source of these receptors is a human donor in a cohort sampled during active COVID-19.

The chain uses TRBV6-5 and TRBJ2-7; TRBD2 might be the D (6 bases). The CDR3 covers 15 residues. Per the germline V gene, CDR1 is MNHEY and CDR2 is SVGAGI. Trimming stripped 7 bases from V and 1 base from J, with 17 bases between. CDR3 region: CASNPGGRGSYEQYF. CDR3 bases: TGTGCCAGCAACCCAGGAGGGCGAGGATCCTACGAGCAGTACTTC.

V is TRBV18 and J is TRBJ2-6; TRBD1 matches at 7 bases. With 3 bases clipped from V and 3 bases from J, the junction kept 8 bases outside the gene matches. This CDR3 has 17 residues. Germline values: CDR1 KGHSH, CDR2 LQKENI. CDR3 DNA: TGTGCCAGCTCACCGACCGGACAGGCTAATGGGGCCAACGTCCTGACTTTC. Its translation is CASSPTGQANGANVLTF.

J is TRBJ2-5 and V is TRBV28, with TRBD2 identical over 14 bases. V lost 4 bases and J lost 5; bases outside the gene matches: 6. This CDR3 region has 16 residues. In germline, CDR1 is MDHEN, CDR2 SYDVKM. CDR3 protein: CASSWGLAGDRETQYF. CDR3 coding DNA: TGTGCCAGCAGTTGGGGACTAGCGGGAGACAGGGAGACCCAGTACTTC.

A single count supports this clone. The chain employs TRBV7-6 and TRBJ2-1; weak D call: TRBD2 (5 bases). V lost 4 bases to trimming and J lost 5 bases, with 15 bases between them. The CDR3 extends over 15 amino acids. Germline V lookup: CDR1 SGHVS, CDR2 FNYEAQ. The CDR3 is CASSSEERKDNEQFF. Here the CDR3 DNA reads TGTGCCAGCAGCTCCGAGGAGCGGAAAGACAATGAGCAGTTCTTC. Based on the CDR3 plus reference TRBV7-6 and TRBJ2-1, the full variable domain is GAGVSQSPRYKVTKRGQDVALRCDPISGHVSLYWYRQALGQGPEFLTYFNYEAQQDKSGLPNDRFSAERPEGSISTLTIQRTEQRDSAMYRCASSSEERKDNEQFFGPGTRLTVL.

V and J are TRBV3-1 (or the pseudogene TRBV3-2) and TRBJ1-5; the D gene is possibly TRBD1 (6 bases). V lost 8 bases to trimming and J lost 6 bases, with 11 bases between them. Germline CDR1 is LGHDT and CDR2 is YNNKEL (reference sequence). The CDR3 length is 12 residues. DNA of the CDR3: TGTGCCAGCCGGCAGGGGAGTCAGCCCCAGCATTTT. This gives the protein CASRQGSQPQHF.

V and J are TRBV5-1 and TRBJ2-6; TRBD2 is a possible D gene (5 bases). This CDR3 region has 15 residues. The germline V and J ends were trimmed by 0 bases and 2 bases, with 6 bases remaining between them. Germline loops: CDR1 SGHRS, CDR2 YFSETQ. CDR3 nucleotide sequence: TGCGCCAGCAGCTTGGACGGGGCTGGGGCCAACGTCCTGACTTTC. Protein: CASSLDGAGANVLTF.

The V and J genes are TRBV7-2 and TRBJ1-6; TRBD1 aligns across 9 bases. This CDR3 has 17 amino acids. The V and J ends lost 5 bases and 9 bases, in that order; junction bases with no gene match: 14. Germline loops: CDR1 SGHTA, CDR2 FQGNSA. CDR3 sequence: CASSPFPGQGIGSPLHF. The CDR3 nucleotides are TGTGCCAGCAGCCCCTTCCCGGGACAGGGAATCGGTTCACCCCTCCACTTT.

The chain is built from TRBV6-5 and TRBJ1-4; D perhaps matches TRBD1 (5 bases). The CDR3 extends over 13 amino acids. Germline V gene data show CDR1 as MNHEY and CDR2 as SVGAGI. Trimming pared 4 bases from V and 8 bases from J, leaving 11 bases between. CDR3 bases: TGTGCCAGCAGTTTCGACCGACAGGAAAAACTGTTTTTT. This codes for CASSFDRQEKLFF.